These 31 T cell receptor beta chains originate from one sample sequenced in a study of cytomegalovirus exposure and HLA in healthy donors. The PCR used 60 Vbeta and 13 Jbeta primers. Clones were sequenced by immunoSEQ multiplex PCR, and TCRdb holds only the in-frame ones, with some missing. Of 35,000 to 45,000 clones listed, 60% to 80% are singletons. The sample was PBMCs. The receptors stem from a young man in good health and CMV-seronegative.

The V call is TRBV25-1, the J call TRBJ2-2, with TRBD1 as a possible D gene (5 bases). Germline V gene sequence: CDR1 MGHDK, CDR2 SYGVNS. The V and J ends lost 4 bases and 1 base respectively, with 10 bases between them. The CDR3 has 15 residues. DNA of the CDR3: TGTGCCAGCAGTGCAGGGTTACGGAACACCGGGGAGCTGTTTTTT. Translated, it gives CASSAGLRNTGELFF. Using reference TRBV25-1 and TRBJ2-2 for the parts outside the CDR3, the full variable domain is EADIYQTPRYLVIGTGKKITLECSQTMGHDKMYWYQQDPGMELHLIHYSYGVNSTEKGDLSSESTVSRIRTEHFPLTLESARPSHTSQYLCASSAGLRNTGELFFGEGSRLTVL.

V gene TRBV5-6 combines with J gene TRBJ2-7; D not resolved. Trimming left V 0 bases short and J 3 bases short, with 7 bases between. This CDR3 spans 13 amino acids. In germline, CDR1 is SGHDT, CDR2 YYEEEE. The CDR3 DNA reads TGTGCCAGCAGCTTGGAGCCCGACTACGAGCAGTACTTC. Translating gives CASSLEPDYEQYF.

This sequence joins TRBV28 and TRBJ1-2; D is possibly TRBD1 (6 bases). CDR1 MDHEN and CDR2 SYDVKM come from the germline V gene. V was pared by 2 bases and J by 4 bases, with 11 bases between. This CDR3 comprises 14 residues. Here the CDR3 reads CASSLTGSFYGYTF. CDR3 in DNA: TGTGCCAGCAGTTTAACAGGGAGTTTCTATGGCTACACCTTC.

This chain joins TRBV20-1 and TRBJ2-7; a weak D match, TRBD2 (5 bases). The CDR3 covers 10 residues. Germline CDR1 is DFQATT and CDR2 is SNEGSKA (reference sequence). V was pared by 4 bases and J by 8 bases, with 9 bases between. The CDR3 spells CSATRGQQYF. CDR3 sequence (DNA): TGCAGTGCTACGCGAGGGCAGCAGTACTTC.

This clone was detected a few times. V and J are TRBV7-2 and TRBJ1-5; 8 bases match TRBD1. V trimming: 5 bases; J trimming: 2 bases; junction bases outside the gene matches: 8. Germline CDR1 and CDR2: SGHTA and FQGNSA. The CDR3 is made up of 16 amino acids. CDR3 loop: CASSVKEGQGNQPQHF. The CDR3 DNA follows: TGTGCCAGCAGCGTCAAAGAGGGACAGGGCAATCAGCCCCAGCATTTT.

This rearrangement joins TRBV6-5 to TRBJ1-6; 9 bases agree with TRBD1. After removal of 7 bases from V and 6 bases from J, the junction contained 4 bases not matched to a gene. Germline assignment: CDR1 MNHEY and CDR2 SVGAGI. The CDR3 loop spans 14 amino acids. The DNA for the CDR3 is TGTGCCAGCACCTGGGACAGGGCTAATTCACCCCTCCACTTT. It translates to CASTWDRANSPLHF.

By share, this clone ranks as medium-sized. The CDR3 DNA sequence: TGTGCCAGCAGTTACTCACAGGGGGCTAACGCTGAAGCTTTCTTT. Translation: CASSYSQGANAEAFF. J is TRBJ1-1 and V is TRBV6-6, with TRBD1 matching over 9 bases. The V and J ends lost 0 bases and 6 bases, in that order; junction bases with no gene match: 5. The CDR3 totals 15 residues. Germline lookup yields CDR1 MNHNY and CDR2 SVGAGI (reference sequence).

This clone was seen a single time. The chain has TRBV4-1 and TRBJ2-1; 7 bases are a match to TRBD1. There are 16 residues in the CDR3. Germline CDR1 reads MGHRA; CDR2 reads YSYEKL. V dropped 3 bases and J dropped 3; count of bases not matched to a gene: 8. The CDR3 loop reads CASSHPQGTVYNEQFF. CDR3 nucleotide sequence: TGCGCCAGCAGCCATCCCCAAGGGACAGTCTACAATGAGCAGTTCTTC.

This clone was counted a few times. The J gene is TRBJ1-1, the V gene TRBV10-2, with 8 nucleotides matching TRBD1. With 5 bases clipped from V and 4 bases from J, the junction kept 6 bases outside the gene matches. This CDR3 comprises 14 residues. Germline CDR1 and CDR2: WSHSY and SAAADI. This chain's CDR3 is CASSRFDRGTEAFF. The CDR3 nucleotides read TGCGCCAGCAGTAGATTCGACAGGGGCACTGAAGCTTTCTTT.

This rearrangement joins TRBV2 to TRBJ2-1; TRBD2 aligns across 15 bases. The CDR3 is 14 residues long. From germline, CDR1 is SNHLY and CDR2 FYNNEI. The V segment lost 6 bases and the J segment 12 bases; nucleotides outside the gene matches: 6. The CDR3 loop reads CASRGTSGGRAQFF. The CDR3 nucleotides are TGTGCCAGCAGGGGGACTAGCGGGGGGCGGGCGCAGTTCTTC.

The chain recombines TRBV5-6 with TRBJ1-5; 8 bases fit TRBD1. This CDR3 has 14 residues. The V gene's germline CDR1 is SGHDT and CDR2 YYEEEE. With V trimmed by 2 bases and J by 2 bases, 0 bases remained unmatched. For the CDR3, the DNA is TGTGCCAGCAGCTTACAGGGGGGCAATCAGCCCCAGCATTTT. This codes for CASSLQGGNQPQHF.

The chain combines TRBV6-1 with TRBJ1-5; D perhaps matches TRBD1 (5 bases). Per germline, CDR1 MNHNS and CDR2 SASEGT. This CDR3 comprises 14 residues. Trimming took 7 bases from V and 7 from J, leaving 17 bases between them. The CDR3 protein is CASTLPRQGQPQHF. The CDR3 nucleotides read TGTGCCAGCACCCTCCCCCGGCAGGGCCAGCCCCAGCATTTT.

The chain is built from TRBV28 and TRBJ1-1; D uncertain. This CDR3 region has 14 residues. Trimming pared 6 bases from V and 1 base from J, leaving 12 bases between. Per the germline V gene, CDR1 is MDHEN and CDR2 is SYDVKM. In nucleotides, the CDR3 is TGTGCCAGCAGCCCTAGACCCCGGAACACTGAAGCTTTCTTT. As protein: CASSPRPRNTEAFF.

The chain uses TRBV5-1 and TRBJ1-1, with 9 nucleotides matching TRBD1. V lost 4 bases to trimming and J lost 4 bases; unmatched junction nucleotides: 5. The CDR3 has 14 amino acids. Germline V gene lookup returns CDR1 SGHRS and CDR2 YFSETQ. CDR3 in DNA: TGCGCCAGCAGCAGCACAGGGGGCCTCACTGAAGCTTTCTTT. Residues: CASSSTGGLTEAFF.

This clone was counted many times. The CDR3 DNA reads as TGTGCCACCAGCAGAGATGGTAACAGGGGCAGCGATGAGCAGTTCTTC. This sequence encodes CATSRDGNRGSDEQFF. The chain is built from TRBV15 and TRBJ2-1, with 7 bases that match TRBD1. Germline trimming cut 0 bases from V and 8 bases from J; bases unmatched to any gene: 10. There are 16 residues in the CDR3. CDR1 and CDR2 from the germline V gene are LNHNV and YYDKDF (reference sequence).

This clone has only one observation. The CDR3 is CASSHPGLARYEQYF. The CDR3 DNA follows: TGTGCCAGCTCCCACCCGGGACTAGCAAGGTACGAGCAGTACTTC. The rearrangement uses TRBV2 and TRBJ2-7; TRBD2 agrees at 9 bases. J gave up 4 bases and V 8 bases, and 12 bases lay outside the gene matches. Germline V gene data show CDR1 as SNHLY and CDR2 as FYNNEI. This CDR3 spans 15 amino acids.

The genes are TRBV7-2 and TRBJ1-1, with 7 bases fitting TRBD1. V lost 10 bases to trimming and J lost 1 base; unmatched junction nucleotides: 9. Germline V gene lookup returns CDR1 SGHTA and CDR2 FQGNSA. This CDR3 is built from 14 residues. CDR3 DNA: TGTGCCACTAGGACAGGTAATTCGAACACTGAAGCTTTCTTT. It encodes CATRTGNSNTEAFF.

The chain uses TRBV13 and TRBJ1-1; D perhaps matches TRBD1 (5 bases). Trimming removed 2 bases at V and 4 bases at J, with 11 bases between. The CDR3 runs to 14 residues. Germline values: CDR1 PRHDT, CDR2 FYEKMQ (reference sequence). As DNA, the CDR3 is TGTGCCAGCAGCTTACAGGTGGGGGGCACTGAAGCTTTCTTT. Translated, it gives CASSLQVGGTEAFF.

This chain connects TRBV25-1 to TRBJ1-1, with 7 bases lining up with TRBD1. The CDR3 totals 11 residues. Germline-derived CDR1 and CDR2 are MGHDK and SYGVNS. V lost 6 bases and J lost 11; bases outside the gene matches: 6. DNA for the CDR3: TGTGCCAGCAGCCGGGGCAGGGGGGCTTTCTTT. Encoded protein: CASSRGRGAFF. Filled out from reference TRBV25-1 and TRBJ1-1, the complete variable domain reads EADIYQTPRYLVIGTGKKITLECSQTMGHDKMYWYQQDPGMELHLIHYSYGVNSTEKGDLSSESTVSRIRTEHFPLTLESARPSHTSQYLCASSRGRGAFFGQGTRLTVV.

The chain has TRBV29-1 and TRBJ2-5; 7 nucleotides align to TRBD1. The ends lost 7 bases at V and 4 bases at J; junction bases unmatched: 6. Germline V gene sequence: CDR1 SQVTM, CDR2 ANQGSEA. This CDR3 is built from 12 residues. The CDR3 DNA is TGCAGCGACCTAGGGGGCGTAGAGACCCAGTACTTC. This translates into CSDLGGVETQYF.

This chain connects TRBV25-1 to TRBJ2-1; possibly TRBD2 for D (6 bases). The germline V gene encodes CDR1 MGHDK and CDR2 SYGVNS. V dropped 3 bases and J dropped 8 bases, with 17 bases sitting between them. This CDR3 is 15 amino acids long. CDR3 DNA sequence: TGTGCCAGCAGTGATCACGGAGGGAGTCACGATGAGCAGTTCTTC. Amino acids: CASSDHGGSHDEQFF.

The chain uses TRBV28 and TRBJ2-3; the D gene is possibly TRBD1 (6 bases). Between the trimmed V and J ends, which lost 6 bases and 5 bases, there was a span of 18 bases. In germline, CDR1 is MDHEN, CDR2 SYDVKM. This CDR3 has 15 residues. CDR3 in DNA: TGTGCCAGCAGCTCGTTGGAAGGGGGAAGAGATACGCAGTATTTT. It translates to CASSSLEGGRDTQYF.

The chain employs TRBV6-1 and TRBJ1-5; no reliable D call. With 0 bases removed from V and 4 bases from J, the gap between germline ends came to 10 bases. Per germline, CDR1 MNHNS and CDR2 SASEGT. The CDR3 is made up of 15 amino acids. CDR3 residues: CASSEALGVNQPQHF. The CDR3 DNA reads TGTGCCAGCAGTGAAGCGCTCGGGGTTAATCAGCCCCAGCATTTT.

The J gene is TRBJ1-1, the V gene TRBV5-5, with unresolved D. The CDR3 runs 13 residues. Looked up from germline, CDR1 is SGHKS and CDR2 is YYEKEE (reference sequence). The V gene lost 4 bases and the J gene lost 9 bases, with 16 bases spanning the gap. The CDR3 protein is CASSVGNRNQAFF. CDR3 coding DNA: TGTGCCAGCAGCGTCGGAAACAGAAATCAAGCTTTCTTT.

V gene TRBV28 combines with J gene TRBJ1-2; 7 positions agree with TRBD1. V was pared by 5 bases and J by 3 bases, with 9 bases of the junction left unmatched. The CDR3 spans 15 residues. Germline V gene sequence: CDR1 MDHEN, CDR2 SYDVKM. The CDR3 sequence: CASSDPRGTDYGYTF. CDR3 nucleotides: TGTGCCAGCAGTGACCCCCGTGGGACAGACTATGGCTACACCTTC.

This chain joins TRBV5-1 and TRBJ2-3; D unclear. The CDR3 extends over 15 amino acids. V was cut by 4 bases and J by 0 bases, with 12 bases left in between. The germline V gene has CDR1 SGHRS and CDR2 YFSETQ. The CDR3 spells CASSLQVPSTDTQYF. CDR3 in DNA: TGCGCCAGCAGCCTGCAGGTCCCTAGCACAGATACGCAGTATTTT. The full variable domain, rest sourced from reference TRBV5-1 and TRBJ2-3, is KAGVTQTPRYLIKTRGQQVTLSCSPISGHRSVSWYQQTPGQGLQFLFEYFSETQRNKGNFPGRFSGRQFSNSRSEMNVSTLELGDSALYLCASSLQVPSTDTQYFGPGTRLTVL.

The rearrangement links TRBV4-3 to TRBJ2-3; 8 nucleotides align to TRBD2. The germline V gene has CDR1 LGHNA and CDR2 YSLEER. The J segment lost 5 bases and the V segment lost 1 base, leaving 8 bases of the junction unmatched. The CDR3 is 16 residues long. The CDR3 region has the DNA TGCGCCAGCAGCCAAGGTCAAGCGGGGGTGGGAGATACGCAGTATTTT. Protein product: CASSQGQAGVGDTQYF.

This clone was detected only once. This chain connects TRBV2 to TRBJ1-5; no definite D call. The CDR3 has 15 residues. CDR1 is SNHLY, CDR2 FYNNEI, per germline. Trimming cost V 7 bases and J 0 bases, with 13 bases left between them. The CDR3 sequence: CASNGGSDSNQPQHF. In DNA, the CDR3 is TGTGCCAGCAATGGAGGATCGGATAGCAATCAGCCCCAGCATTTT.

The rearrangement links TRBV2 to TRBJ1-2; D remains unclear. Germline V lookup: CDR1 SNHLY, CDR2 FYNNEI. With 8 bases removed from V and 4 bases from J, the gap between germline ends came to 11 bases. There are 12 residues in the CDR3. The CDR3 DNA sequence: TGTGCCAGCTCTTCCCAACTCTATGGCTACACCTTC. Translating gives CASSSQLYGYTF.

This chain uses TRBV11-2 with TRBJ1-1, with D unresolved. CDR3 length: 14 amino acids. The V end was cut by 5 bases, the J end by 0 bases, with 10 bases between. Germline V lookup: CDR1 SGHAT, CDR2 FQNNGV. The CDR3 DNA reads TGTGCCAGCAGCCCGGCAGGCTTGAACACTGAAGCTTTCTTT. Amino acid sequence: CASSPAGLNTEAFF.

The genes are TRBV13 and TRBJ1-2, with a possible D match to TRBD1 (6 bases). V gave up 5 bases and J gave up 5 bases, with 15 bases separating them. Germline-derived CDR1 and CDR2 are PRHDT and FYEKMQ (reference sequence). The CDR3 is 14 residues long. CDR3 amino acids: CASSALGRGYGYTF. CDR3 DNA sequence: TGTGCCAGCAGCGCCCTCGGCAGGGGTTATGGCTACACCTTC. Full variable domain (remainder filled in from reference TRBV13 and TRBJ1-2): AAGVIQSPRHLIKEKRETATLKCYPIPRHDTVYWYQQGPGQDPQFLISFYEKMQSDKGSIPDRFSAQQFSDYHSELNMSSLELGDSALYFCASSALGRGYGYTFGSGTRLTVV.